This T cell receptor beta chain was identified during a study of T cells in localized non-small cell lung cancer. The table came from immunoSEQ multiplex PCR; TCRdb's copy has only in-frame clones and leaves some out. The data hold some 52,000 clones, with around 82% observed a single time. The receptor comes from a woman aged 40-69 years with stage II lung adenocarcinoma. This sample comprised PBMCs, obtained before any cancer treatment.

The CDR3 DNA sequence: TGTGCCAGCAGCCACGACGCAGACCCCTACGAGCAGTACTTC. This codes for CASSHDADPYEQYF. This chain connects TRBV5-6 to TRBJ2-7; D is undetermined. Germline CDR1 is SGHDT and CDR2 is YYEEEE. This CDR3 contains 14 residues. Trimming took off 4 bases at V and 2 bases at J, with 13 bases between the two ends. The full variable domain, its missing parts supplied by reference TRBV5-6 and TRBJ2-7, is DAGVTQSPTHLIKTRGQQVTLRCSPKSGHDTVSWYQQALGQGPQFIFQYYEEEERQRGNFPDRFSGHQFPNYSSELNVNALLLGDSALYLCASSHDADPYEQYFGPGTRLTVT.